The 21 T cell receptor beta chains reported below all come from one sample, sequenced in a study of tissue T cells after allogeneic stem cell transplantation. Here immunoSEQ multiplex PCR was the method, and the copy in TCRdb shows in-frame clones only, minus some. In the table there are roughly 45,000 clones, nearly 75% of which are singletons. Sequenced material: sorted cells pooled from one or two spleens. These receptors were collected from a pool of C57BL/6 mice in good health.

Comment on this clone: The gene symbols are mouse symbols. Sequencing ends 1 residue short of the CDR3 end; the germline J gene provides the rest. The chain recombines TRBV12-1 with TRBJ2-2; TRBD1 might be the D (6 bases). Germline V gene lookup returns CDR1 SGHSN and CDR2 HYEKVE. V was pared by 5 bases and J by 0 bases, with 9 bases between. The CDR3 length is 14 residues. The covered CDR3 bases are TGTGCCAGCTTTCGGACAGCAAACACCGGGCAGCTCTAC. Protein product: CASFRTANTGQLY. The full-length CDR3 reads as CASFRTANTGQLYF.

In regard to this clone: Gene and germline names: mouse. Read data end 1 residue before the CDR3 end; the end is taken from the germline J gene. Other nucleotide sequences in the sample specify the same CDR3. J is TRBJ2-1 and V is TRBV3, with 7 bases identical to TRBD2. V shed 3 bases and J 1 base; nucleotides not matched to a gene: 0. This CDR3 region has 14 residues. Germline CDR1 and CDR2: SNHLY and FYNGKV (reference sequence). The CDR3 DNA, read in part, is TGTGCCAGCAGCTTGGGGGGGAACTATGCTGAGCAGTTC. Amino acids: CASSLGGNYAEQF. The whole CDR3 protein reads CASSLGGNYAEQFF.

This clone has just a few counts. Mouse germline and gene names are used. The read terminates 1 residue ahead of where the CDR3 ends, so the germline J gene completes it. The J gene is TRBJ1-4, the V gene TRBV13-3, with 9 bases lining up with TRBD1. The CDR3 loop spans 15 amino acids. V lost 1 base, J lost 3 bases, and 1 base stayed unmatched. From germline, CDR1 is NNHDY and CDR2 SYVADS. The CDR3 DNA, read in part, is TGTGCCAGCAGTGATCACAGGGGGCCCAACGAAAGATTATTT. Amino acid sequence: CASSDHRGPNERLF. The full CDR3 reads CASSDHRGPNERLFF.

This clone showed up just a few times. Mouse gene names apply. The CDR3 spells CASCWGGREQYF. Partial CDR3 DNA: TGTGCCAGCTGTTGGGGGGGAAGGGAACAGTAC. The chain recombines TRBV13-3 with TRBJ2-7; 8 bases map to TRBD2. The read gets to within 1 residue of the CDR3 end, and the germline J gene fills in the rest. J lost 7 bases, V lost 7 bases, and 7 bases had no gene match. This CDR3 spans 12 amino acids. CDR1 and CDR2 (germline): NNHDY, SYVADS.

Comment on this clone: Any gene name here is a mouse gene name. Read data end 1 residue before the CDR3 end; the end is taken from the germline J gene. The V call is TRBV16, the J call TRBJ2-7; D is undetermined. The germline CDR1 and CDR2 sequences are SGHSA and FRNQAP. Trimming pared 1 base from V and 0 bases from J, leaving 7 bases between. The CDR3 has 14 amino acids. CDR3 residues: CASSLVAGSYEQYF. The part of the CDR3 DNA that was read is TGTGCAAGCAGCTTAGTTGCAGGCTCCTATGAACAGTAC. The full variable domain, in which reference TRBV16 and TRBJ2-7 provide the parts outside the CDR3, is NAGVIQTPRHKVTGKGQEATLWCEPISGHSAVFWYRQTIVQGLEFLTYFRNQAPIDDSGMPKERFSAQMPNQSHSTLKIQSTQPQDSAVYLCASSLVAGSYEQYFGPGTRLTVL.

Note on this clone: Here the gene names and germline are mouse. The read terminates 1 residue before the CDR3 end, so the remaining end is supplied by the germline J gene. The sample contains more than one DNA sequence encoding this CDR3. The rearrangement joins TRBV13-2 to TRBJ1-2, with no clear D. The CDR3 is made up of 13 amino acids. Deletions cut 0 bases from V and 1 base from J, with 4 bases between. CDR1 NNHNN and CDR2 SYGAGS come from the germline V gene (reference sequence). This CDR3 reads CASGDAKNSDYTF. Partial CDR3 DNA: TGTGCCAGCGGTGATGCTAAAAACTCCGACTACACC.

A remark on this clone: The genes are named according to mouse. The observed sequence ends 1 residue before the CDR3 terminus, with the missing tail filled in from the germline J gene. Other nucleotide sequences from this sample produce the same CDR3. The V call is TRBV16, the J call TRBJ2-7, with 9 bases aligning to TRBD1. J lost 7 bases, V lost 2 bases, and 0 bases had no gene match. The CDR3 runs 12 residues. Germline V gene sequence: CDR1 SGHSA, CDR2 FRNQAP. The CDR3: CASSLTGGEQYF. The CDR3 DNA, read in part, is TGTGCAAGCAGCTTAACAGGGGGCGAACAGTAC.

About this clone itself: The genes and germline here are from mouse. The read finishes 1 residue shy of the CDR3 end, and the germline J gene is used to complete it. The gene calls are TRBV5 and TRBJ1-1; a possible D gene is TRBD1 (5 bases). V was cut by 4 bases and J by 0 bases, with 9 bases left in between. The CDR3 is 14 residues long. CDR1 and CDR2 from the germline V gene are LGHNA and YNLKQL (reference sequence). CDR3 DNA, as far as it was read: TGTGCCAGCAGCCTGGACAATGCAAACACAGAAGTCTTC. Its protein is CASSLDNANTEVF. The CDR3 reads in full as CASSLDNANTEVFF.

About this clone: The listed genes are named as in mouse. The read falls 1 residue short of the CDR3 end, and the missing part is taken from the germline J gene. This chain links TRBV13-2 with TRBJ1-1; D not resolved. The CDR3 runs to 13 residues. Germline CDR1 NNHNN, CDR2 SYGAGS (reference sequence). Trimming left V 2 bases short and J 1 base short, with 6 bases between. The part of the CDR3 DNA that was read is TGTGCCAGCGGTGAACAGTTGAACACAGAAGTCTTC. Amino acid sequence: CASGEQLNTEVF. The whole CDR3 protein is CASGEQLNTEVFF.

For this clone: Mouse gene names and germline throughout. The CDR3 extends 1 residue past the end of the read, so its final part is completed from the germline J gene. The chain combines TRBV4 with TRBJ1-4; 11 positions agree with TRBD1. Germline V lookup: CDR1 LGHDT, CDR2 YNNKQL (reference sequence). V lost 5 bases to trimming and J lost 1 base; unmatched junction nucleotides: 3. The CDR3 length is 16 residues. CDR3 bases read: TGTGCCAGCAGCCAGGACAGGGGGCGTTCCAACGAAAGATTATTT. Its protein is CASSQDRGRSNERLF. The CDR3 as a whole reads CASSQDRGRSNERLFF.

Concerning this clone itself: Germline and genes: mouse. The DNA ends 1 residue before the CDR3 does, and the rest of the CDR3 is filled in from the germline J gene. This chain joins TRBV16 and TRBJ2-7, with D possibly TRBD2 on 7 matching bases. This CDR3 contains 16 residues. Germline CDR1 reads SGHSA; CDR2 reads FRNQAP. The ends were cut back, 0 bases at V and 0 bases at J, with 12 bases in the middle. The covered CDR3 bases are TGTGCAAGCAGCTTAGAGAGGGGGGGGAGCTCCTATGAACAGTAC. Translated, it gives CASSLERGGSSYEQY. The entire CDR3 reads CASSLERGGSSYEQYF.

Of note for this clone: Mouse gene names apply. Incomplete CDR3 DNA: TGTGCCAGCAGTTCTGGGGCCAGCTCCTATGAACAGTAC. It is translated as CASSSGASSYEQY. The full CDR3 is CASSSGASSYEQYF. The chain combines TRBV19 with TRBJ2-7; tentative D call: TRBD2 (6 bases). Read data end 1 residue before the CDR3 end; the end is taken from the germline J gene. CDR1 and CDR2 from the germline V gene are FNHDT and SITEND (reference sequence). The length of the CDR3 is 14 residues. V lost 4 bases and J lost 0, with 11 bases in between.

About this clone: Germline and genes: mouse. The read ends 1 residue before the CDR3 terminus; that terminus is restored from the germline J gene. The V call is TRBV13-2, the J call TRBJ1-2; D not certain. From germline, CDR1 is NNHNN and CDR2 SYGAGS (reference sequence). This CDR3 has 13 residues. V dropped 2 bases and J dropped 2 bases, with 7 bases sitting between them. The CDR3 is CASGEPFNSDYTF. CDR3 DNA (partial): TGTGCCAGCGGTGAACCCTTCAACTCCGACTACACC.

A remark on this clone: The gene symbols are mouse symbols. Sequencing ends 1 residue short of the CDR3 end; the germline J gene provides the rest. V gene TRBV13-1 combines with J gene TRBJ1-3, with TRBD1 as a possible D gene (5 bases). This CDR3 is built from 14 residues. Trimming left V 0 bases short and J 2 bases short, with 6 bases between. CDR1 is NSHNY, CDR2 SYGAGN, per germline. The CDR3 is CASSDARAGNTLYF. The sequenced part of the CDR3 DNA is TGTGCCAGCAGTGATGCCAGGGCTGGAAATACGCTCTAT.

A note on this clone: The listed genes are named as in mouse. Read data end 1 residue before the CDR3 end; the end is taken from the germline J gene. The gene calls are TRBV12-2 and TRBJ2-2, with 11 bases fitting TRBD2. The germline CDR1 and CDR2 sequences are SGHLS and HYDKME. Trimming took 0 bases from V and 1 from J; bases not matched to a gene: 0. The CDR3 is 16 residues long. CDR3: CASSLGLGGNTGQLYF. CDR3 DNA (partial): TGTGCCAGCTCTCTCGGACTGGGGGGAAACACCGGGCAGCTCTAC.

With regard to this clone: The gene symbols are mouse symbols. Here the CDR3 reads CASSSWGENQDTQYF. CDR3 DNA (partial): TGTGCTAGCAGTAGTTGGGGGGAGAACCAAGACACCCAGTAC. This chain connects TRBV17 to TRBJ2-5, with TRBD2 matching over 7 bases. The CDR3 end is not reached by the read, which stops 1 residue before it; the germline J gene fills it in. The germline gives CDR1 MNHDT, CDR2 YYDKIL. V shed 3 bases and J 0 bases; nucleotides not matched to a gene: 3. The CDR3 spans 15 residues.

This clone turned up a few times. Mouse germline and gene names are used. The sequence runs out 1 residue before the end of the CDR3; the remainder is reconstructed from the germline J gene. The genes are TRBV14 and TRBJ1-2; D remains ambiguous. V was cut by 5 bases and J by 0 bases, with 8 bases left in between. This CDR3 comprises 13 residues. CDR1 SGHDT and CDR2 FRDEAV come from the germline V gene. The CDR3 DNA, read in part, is TGTGCCAGCAGCACGACACCAAACTCCGACTACACC. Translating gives CASSTTPNSDYT. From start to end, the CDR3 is CASSTTPNSDYTF.

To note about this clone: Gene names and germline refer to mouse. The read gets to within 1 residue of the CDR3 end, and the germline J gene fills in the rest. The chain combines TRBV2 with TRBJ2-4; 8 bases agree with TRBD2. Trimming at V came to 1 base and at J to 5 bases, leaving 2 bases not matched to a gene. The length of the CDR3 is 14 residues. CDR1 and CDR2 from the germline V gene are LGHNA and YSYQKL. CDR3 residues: CASSQGGGRNTLYF. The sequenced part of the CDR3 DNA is TGTGCCAGCAGCCAAGGGGGGGGCCGAAACACCTTGTAC.

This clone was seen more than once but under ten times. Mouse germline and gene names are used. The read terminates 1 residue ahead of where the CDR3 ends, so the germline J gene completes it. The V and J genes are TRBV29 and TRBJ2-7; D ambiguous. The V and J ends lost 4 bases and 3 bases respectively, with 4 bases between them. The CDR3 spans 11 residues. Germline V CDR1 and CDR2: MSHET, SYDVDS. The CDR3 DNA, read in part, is TGTGCTAGCAGTTACAACTATGAACAGTAC. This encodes CASSYNYEQY. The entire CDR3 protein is CASSYNYEQYF.

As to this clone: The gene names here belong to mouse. The sequenced part of the CDR3 DNA is TGTGCCAGCGGTGCCATGGGGGGGCGATATGAACAGTAC. Translating it yields CASGAMGGRYEQY. The whole CDR3 sequence reads CASGAMGGRYEQYF. The chain employs TRBV13-2 and TRBJ2-7, with 9 nucleotides matching TRBD2. Read coverage stops 1 residue before the CDR3 terminus; the germline J gene supplies the remainder. Germline CDR1 is NNHNN and CDR2 is SYGAGS (reference sequence). There are 14 residues in the CDR3. V gave up 3 bases and J gave up 4 bases; unmatched junction bases: 5.

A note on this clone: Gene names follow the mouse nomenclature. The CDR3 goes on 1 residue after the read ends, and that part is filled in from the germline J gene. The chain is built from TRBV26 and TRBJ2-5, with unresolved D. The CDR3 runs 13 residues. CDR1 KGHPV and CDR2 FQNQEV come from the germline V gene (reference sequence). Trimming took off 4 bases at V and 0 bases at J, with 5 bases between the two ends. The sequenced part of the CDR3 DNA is TGTGCCAGCAGTCCAGACAACCAAGACACCCAGTAC. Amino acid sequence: CASSPDNQDTQY. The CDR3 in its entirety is CASSPDNQDTQYF.